This TCR beta chain was recovered during a study of early T cells in non-severe SARS-CoV-2 infection (dated by TCRdb to about 2021). Concerning the study at large: Bulk RNA from unsorted whole blood was used for TCR sequencing, so alpha and beta chains could not be paired.

What the research found in general, with its limitations: VDJdb matching was skewed toward anti-spike CD8 responses and likely underestimated virus-specific expansions by missing private and CD4 specificities.

This clonotype has a count of ten or more. The antigen this receptor binds is unknown. No per-base quality is available; no much larger clone lies one base away. Libraries were built with 5' RACE. The sequencer was a NextSeq 500. Unique molecular identifiers were attached to individual cDNA molecules in the TCR library protocol so that sequencing error and PCR bias could be corrected. Both TCR alpha and beta chains were sequenced, and tight co-correlation was observed between alpha and beta sequence abundances in each sample. On the authors' methods: Decombinator V4 was used to perform V gene, J gene and CDR3 annotation of TCR sequences. TCRs were defined as expanded if a significant change between any two time points was detected under a Poisson model with p below 0.0001. Abundances of TCRs were expressed as counts per million after normalisation to the total number of TCRs sequenced in each sample. VDJdb, accessed 1 November 2021, was searched for CMV, EBV and SARS-CoV-2 annotated TCRs, with TCRs annotated for multiple antigens excluded. Using fastp trimming at Q25 and MiXCR clonotype assembly, TCRdb reanalyzed the public sequencing data and kept in-frame beta chains. CDR3 protein sequences are deduplicated, and each keeps its most common genes and DNA. The V and J calls reflect TCRdb's pipeline rather than the authors' work. In this sample the table shows over 45,000 distinct CDR3 sequences, 6.5% to 7.5% of which occur a single time. In total, the top ten clones hold approximately 6.3% of the sample.

Set within a cohort of healthcare workers in London, UK, this nested case-control study involved weekly PCR testing of nasopharyngeal swabs along with blood sampling. Healthcare workers were recruited during the week of the UK lockdown, between 23 and 31 March 2020, and followed weekly for up to about 15 weeks. This TCR came from an adult who was a healthcare worker with PCR-confirmed SARS-CoV-2 infection or an uninfected control (not recorded which). The source was whole blood, collected at baseline.

The CDR3 has the sequence CASSWGQGSEQYF. The DNA sequence is TGTGCCAGCAGTTGGGGACAGGGAAGCGAGCAGTACTTC. The sequence links TRBV12-3 or TRBV12-4 to TRBJ2-7; 9 nucleotides in the junction match TRBD1. The CDR3 measures 13 amino acids from cysteine to phenylalanine. Only the CDR3 DNA stays, 39 bases, in frame from base 1. At the junction V is shortened by 4 bases and J by 6 bases; bases outside the gene matches: 4.